The rows below give T cell receptor beta chains drawn from one sample of a study of Tregs in tolerant kidney transplant recipients. Generated by immunoSEQ multiplex PCR, the TCRdb table keeps only in-frame clones and is missing some. The sample shows some 47,000 clones, approximately 89% of them seen only once. The sequencing used CD8+ T cells from blood (PBMCs), collected 12 months after the transplant. The receptor set was obtained from a human patient who received a combined kidney and bone marrow transplant. Some T cells may be the graft donor's. Both conserved end residues are part of each CDR3. D genes are given only for firm matches. Size is omitted from some rows. Given values are once, few, many or a class for expanded clones.

J	V	length	size	D	CDR3	DNA
TRBJ2-4	TRBV21-1	15	once	.	CASSKGGTPKNIQYF	TGTGCCAGCAGCAAAGGAGGGACACCAAAAAACATTCAGTACTTC
TRBJ2-7	TRBV19	15	once	TRBD1	CASSWDRGSGYEQYF	TGTGCCAGTAGTTGGGACAGGGGGTCCGGCTACGAGCAGTACTTC
TRBJ2-7	TRBV9	16	.	.	CASSPPEASATYEQYF	TGTGCCAGCAGCCCCCCCGAGGCTAGCGCAACCTACGAGCAGTACTTC
TRBJ1-5	TRBV7-2	15	.	TRBD1	CASSQDRGRNQPQHF	TGTGCCAGCAGCCAGGACAGGGGGCGAAATCAGCCCCAGCATTTT
TRBJ2-1	TRBV9	14	.	TRBD2	CASSVRTSGDEQFF	TGTGCCAGCAGCGTAAGGACTAGCGGGGATGAGCAGTTCTTC
TRBJ1-1	TRBV9	14	.	TRBD1	CASSGTGGHTEAFF	TGTGCCAGCAGCGGTACAGGGGGCCACACTGAAGCTTTCTTT
TRBJ2-7	TRBV4-1	15	.	TRBD2	CASSPLAGATYEQYF	TGCGCCAGCAGCCCTCTAGCGGGGGCCACCTACGAGCAGTACTTC
TRBJ2-3	TRBV6-5	16	.	TRBD1	CASSYSSTGVTDTQYF	TGTGCCAGCAGTTACTCATCGACAGGGGTAACAGATACGCAGTATTTT
TRBJ2-1	TRBV12-1	14	.	.	CASSPDRAYNEQFF	TGTGCCAGCAGCCCTGACAGGGCCTACAATGAGCAGTTCTTC
TRBJ1-3	TRBV4-2	15	few	.	CASSPGVNSGNTIYF	TGTGCCAGCAGCCCAGGGGTGAACTCTGGAAACACCATATATTTT
TRBJ2-3	TRBV9	16	.	TRBD2	CASSVASGGITDTQYF	TGTGCCAGCAGCGTAGCTAGCGGGGGGATCACAGATACGCAGTATTTT
TRBJ2-1	TRBV29-1	16	once	TRBD2	CSVEDGTSGRVNEQFF	TGCAGCGTTGAAGACGGGACTAGCGGGAGGGTCAATGAGCAGTTCTTC